This T cell receptor (beta chain) was documented in a study of T cells after yellow fever vaccination. The CDR3 has 13 amino acids. Germline V gene lookup returns CDR1 SEHNR and CDR2 FQNEAQ (reference sequence). V gave up 5 bases and J gave up 5 bases, with 12 bases separating them. TCRdb recomputed calls from the 5' RACE reads with MiXCR, one row per CDR3 protein. The repertoire has 250,000 to 350,000 distinct CDR3 sequences, around 6.8% of them found once; the top ten carry 15% to 20%. This clonotype was found many times. The receptor comes from a man aged 18-30 years who received the YFV17D yellow fever vaccine. This specimen was PBMCs, taken approximately 40 days after the first yellow fever vaccination. V is TRBV7-9 and J is TRBJ2-5; TRBD2 is a possible D gene (7 bases). The CDR3 nucleotides read TGTGCCAGCAGCCCCAGGGGAGGGGAGACCCAGTACTTC. Translation gives CASSPRGGETQYF.